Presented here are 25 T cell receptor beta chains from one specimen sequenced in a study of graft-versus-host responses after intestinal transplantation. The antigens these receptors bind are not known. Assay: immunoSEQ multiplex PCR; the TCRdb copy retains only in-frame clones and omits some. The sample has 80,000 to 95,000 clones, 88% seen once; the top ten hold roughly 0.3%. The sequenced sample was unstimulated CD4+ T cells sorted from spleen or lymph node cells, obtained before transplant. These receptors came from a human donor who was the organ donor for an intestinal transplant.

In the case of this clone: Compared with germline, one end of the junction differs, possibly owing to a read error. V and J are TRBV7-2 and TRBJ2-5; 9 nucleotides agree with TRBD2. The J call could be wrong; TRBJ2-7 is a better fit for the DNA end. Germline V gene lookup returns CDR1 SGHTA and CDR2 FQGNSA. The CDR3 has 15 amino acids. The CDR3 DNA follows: TGTGCCAGCAGCGTAGCGGGAGTGGCCTCCTACGAGCAGTACTTC. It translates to CASSVAGVASYEQYF.

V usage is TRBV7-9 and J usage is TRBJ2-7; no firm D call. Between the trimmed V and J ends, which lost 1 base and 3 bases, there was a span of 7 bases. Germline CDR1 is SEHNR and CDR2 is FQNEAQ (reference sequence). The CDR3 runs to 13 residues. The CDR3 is CASSLVAGYEQYF. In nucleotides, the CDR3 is TGTGCCAGCAGCTTAGTTGCAGGCTACGAGCAGTACTTC.

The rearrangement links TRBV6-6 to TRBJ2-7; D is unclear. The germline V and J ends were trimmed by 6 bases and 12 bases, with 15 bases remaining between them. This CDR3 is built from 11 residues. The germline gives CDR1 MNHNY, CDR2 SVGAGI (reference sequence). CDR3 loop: CASSPGSYRYF. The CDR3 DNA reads TGTGCCAGCAGCCCCGGTTCGTATCGGTACTTC.

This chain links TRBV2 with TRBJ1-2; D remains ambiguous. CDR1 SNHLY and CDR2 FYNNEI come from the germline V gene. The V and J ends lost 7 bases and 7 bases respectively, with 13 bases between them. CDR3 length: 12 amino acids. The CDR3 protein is CASTQEVGGYTF. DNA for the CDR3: TGTGCCAGCACCCAGGAGGTTGGTGGCTACACCTTC.

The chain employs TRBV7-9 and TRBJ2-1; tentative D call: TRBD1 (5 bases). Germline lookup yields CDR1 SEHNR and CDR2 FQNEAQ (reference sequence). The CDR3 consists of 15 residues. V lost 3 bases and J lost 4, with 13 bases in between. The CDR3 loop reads CASSLGRQRYNEQFF. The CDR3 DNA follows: TGTGCCAGCAGCTTGGGCCGACAGCGTTACAATGAGCAGTTCTTC. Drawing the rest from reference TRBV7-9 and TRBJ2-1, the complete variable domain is DTGVSQNPRHKITKRGQNVTFRCDPISEHNRLYWYRQTLGQGPEFLTYFQNEAQLEKSRLLSDRFSAERPKGSFSTLEIQRTEQGDSAMYLCASSLGRQRYNEQFFGPGTRLTVL.

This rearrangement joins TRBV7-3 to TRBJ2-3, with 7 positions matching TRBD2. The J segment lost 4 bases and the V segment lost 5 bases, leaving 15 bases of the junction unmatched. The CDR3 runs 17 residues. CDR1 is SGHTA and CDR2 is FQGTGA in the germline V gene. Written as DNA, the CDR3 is TGTGCCAGCAGCCAAACCCCCGCGGGGGTTGGGGCAGATACGCAGTATTTT. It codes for CASSQTPAGVGADTQYF.

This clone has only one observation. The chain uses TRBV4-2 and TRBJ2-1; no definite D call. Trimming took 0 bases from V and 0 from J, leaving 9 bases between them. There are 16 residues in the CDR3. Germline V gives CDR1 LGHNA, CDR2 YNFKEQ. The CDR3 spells CASSQDEASSYNEQFF. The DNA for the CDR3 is TGTGCCAGCAGCCAAGACGAGGCCAGCTCCTACAATGAGCAGTTCTTC.

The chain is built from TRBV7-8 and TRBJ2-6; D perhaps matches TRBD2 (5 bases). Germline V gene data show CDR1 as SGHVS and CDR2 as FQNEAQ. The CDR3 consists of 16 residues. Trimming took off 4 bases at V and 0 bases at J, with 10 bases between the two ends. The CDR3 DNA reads TGTGCCAGCAGCTCATTCGGGGACTCTGGGGCCAACGTCCTGACTTTC. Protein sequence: CASSSFGDSGANVLTF. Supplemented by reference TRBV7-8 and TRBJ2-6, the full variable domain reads GAGVSQSPRYKVAKRGQDVALRCDPISGHVSLFWYQQALGQGPEFLTYFQNEAQLDKSGLPSDRFFAERPEGSVSTLKIQRTQQEDSAVYLCASSSFGDSGANVLTFGAGSRLTVL.

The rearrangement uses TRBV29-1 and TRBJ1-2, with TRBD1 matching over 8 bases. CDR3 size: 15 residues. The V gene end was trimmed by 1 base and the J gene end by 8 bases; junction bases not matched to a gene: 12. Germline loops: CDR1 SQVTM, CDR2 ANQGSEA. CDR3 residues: CSVEGGEGQGGGYTF. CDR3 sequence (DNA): TGCAGCGTTGAAGGGGGAGAAGGACAGGGAGGCGGCTACACCTTC. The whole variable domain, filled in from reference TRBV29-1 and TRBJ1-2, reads SAVISQKPSRDICQRGTSLTIQCQVDSQVTMMFWYRQQPGQSLTLIATANQGSEATYESGFVIDKFPISRPNLTFSTLTVSNMSPEDSSIYLCSVEGGEGQGGGYTFGSGTRLTVV.

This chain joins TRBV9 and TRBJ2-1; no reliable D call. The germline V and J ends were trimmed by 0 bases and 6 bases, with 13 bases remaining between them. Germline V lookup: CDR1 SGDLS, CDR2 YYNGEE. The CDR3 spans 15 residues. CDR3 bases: TGTGCCAGCAGCGTAGCAGGTACACAGTTCAATGAGCAGTTCTTC. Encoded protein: CASSVAGTQFNEQFF.

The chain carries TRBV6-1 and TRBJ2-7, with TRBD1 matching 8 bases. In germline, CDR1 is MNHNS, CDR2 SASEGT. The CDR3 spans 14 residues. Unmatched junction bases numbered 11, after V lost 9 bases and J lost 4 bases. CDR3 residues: CASGVAGGLYEQYF. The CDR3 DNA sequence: TGTGCCAGTGGGGTGGCAGGGGGCCTGTACGAGCAGTACTTC.

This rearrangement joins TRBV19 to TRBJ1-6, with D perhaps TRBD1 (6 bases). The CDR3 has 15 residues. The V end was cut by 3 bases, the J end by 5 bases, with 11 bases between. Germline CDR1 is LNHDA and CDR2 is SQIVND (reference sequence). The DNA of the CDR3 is TGTGCCAGTAGTATGTCGGGACATGATAATTCACCCCTCCACTTT. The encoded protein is CASSMSGHDNSPLHF.

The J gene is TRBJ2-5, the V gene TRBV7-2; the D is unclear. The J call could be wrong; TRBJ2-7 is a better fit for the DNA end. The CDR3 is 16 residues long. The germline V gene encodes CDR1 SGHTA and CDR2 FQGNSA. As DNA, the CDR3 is TGTGCCAGCAGCTTAGTGGCAGTAAACTTCTACTACGAGCAGTACTTC. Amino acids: CASSLVAVNFYYEQYF.

CDR3 nucleotides: TGCAGTGCCGGACAAAGGGAGACCCAGTACTTC. Its translation is CSAGQRETQYF. The rearrangement uses TRBV20-1 and TRBJ2-5; possible D gene TRBD1, 5 bases. Germline CDR1 reads DFQATT; CDR2 reads SNEGSKA (reference sequence). Trimming took 6 bases from V and 5 from J, leaving 10 bases between them. The CDR3 extends over 11 amino acids.

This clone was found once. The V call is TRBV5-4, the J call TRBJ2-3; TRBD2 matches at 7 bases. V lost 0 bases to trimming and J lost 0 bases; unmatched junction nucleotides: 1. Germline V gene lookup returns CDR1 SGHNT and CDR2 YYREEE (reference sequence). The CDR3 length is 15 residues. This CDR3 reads CASSLASGSTDTQYF. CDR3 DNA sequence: TGTGCCAGCAGCTTGGCTAGCGGAAGCACAGATACGCAGTATTTT. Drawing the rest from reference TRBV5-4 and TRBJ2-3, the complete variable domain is ETGVTQSPTHLIKTRGQQVTLRCSSQSGHNTVSWYQQALGQGPQFIFQYYREEENGRGNFPPRFSGLQFPNYSSELNVNALELDDSALYLCASSLASGSTDTQYFGPGTRLTVL.

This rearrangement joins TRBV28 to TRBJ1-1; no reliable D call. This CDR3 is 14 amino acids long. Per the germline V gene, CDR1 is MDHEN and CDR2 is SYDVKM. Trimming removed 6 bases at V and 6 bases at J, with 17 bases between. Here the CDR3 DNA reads TGTGCCAGCAGATACGGGCGTCGGCGGGCTGAAGCTTTCTTT. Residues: CASRYGRRRAEAFF.

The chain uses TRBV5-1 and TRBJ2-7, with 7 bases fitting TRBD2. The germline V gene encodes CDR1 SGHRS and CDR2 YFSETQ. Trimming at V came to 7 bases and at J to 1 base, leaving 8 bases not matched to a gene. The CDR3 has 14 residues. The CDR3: CASSRTSASYEQYF. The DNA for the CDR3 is TGCGCCAGCTCACGAACTAGCGCTTCCTACGAGCAGTACTTC. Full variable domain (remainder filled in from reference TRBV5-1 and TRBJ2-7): KAGVTQTPRYLIKTRGQQVTLSCSPISGHRSVSWYQQTPGQGLQFLFEYFSETQRNKGNFPGRFSGRQFSNSRSEMNVSTLELGDSALYLCASSRTSASYEQYFGPGTRLTVT.

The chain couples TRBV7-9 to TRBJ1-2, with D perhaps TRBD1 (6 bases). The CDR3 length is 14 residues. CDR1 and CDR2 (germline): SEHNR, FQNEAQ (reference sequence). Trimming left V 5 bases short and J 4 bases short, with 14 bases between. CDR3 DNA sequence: TGTGCCAGCAGCCGTCAGGGGTTGGGCTATGGCTACACCTTC. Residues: CASSRQGLGYGYTF.

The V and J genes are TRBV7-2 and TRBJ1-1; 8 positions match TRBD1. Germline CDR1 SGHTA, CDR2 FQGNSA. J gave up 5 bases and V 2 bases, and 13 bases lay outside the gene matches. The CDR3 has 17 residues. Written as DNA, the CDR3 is TGTGCCAGCAGCTTACGGCGAAGAGACAGGGGAGGAACTGAAGCTTTCTTT. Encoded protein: CASSLRRRDRGGTEAFF.

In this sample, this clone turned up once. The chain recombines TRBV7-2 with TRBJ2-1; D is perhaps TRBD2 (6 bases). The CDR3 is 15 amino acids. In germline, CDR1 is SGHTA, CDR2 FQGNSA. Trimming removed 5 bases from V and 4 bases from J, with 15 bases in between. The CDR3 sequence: CASSVKRALYNEQFF. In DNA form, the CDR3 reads TGTGCCAGCAGCGTGAAGCGGGCCCTTTACAATGAGCAGTTCTTC.

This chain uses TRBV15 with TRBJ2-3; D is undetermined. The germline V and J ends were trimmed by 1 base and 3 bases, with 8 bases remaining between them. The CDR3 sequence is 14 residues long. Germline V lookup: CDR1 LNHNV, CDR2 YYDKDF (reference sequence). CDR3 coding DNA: TGTGCCACCAGCAGAGGAGCTTTAACAGATACGCAGTATTTT. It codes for CATSRGALTDTQYF. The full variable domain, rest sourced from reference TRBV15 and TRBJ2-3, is DAMVIQNPRYQVTQFGKPVTLSCSQTLNHNVMYWYQQKSSQAPKLLFHYYDKDFNNEADTPDNFQSRRPNTSFCFLDIRSPGLGDTAMYLCATSRGALTDTQYFGPGTRLTVL.

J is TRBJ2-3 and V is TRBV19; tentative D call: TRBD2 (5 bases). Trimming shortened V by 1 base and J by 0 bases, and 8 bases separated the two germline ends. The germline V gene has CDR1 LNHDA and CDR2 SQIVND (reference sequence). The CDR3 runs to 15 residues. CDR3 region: CASSIGGGSTDTQYF. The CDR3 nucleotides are TGTGCCAGTAGTATAGGCGGCGGGAGCACAGATACGCAGTATTTT.

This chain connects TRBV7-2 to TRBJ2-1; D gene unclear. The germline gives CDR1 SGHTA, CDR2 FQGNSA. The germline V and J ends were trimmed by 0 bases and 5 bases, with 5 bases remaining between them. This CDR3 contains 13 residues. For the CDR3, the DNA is TGTGCCAGCAGCTTAGCGCGGAACAATGAGCAGTTCTTC. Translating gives CASSLARNNEQFF.

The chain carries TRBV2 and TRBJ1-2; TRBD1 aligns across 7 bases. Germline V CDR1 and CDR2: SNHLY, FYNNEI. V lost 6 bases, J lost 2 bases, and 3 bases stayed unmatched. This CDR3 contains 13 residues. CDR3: CASRGGQNYGYTF. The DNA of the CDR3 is TGTGCCAGCAGGGGGGGACAGAACTATGGCTACACCTTC.

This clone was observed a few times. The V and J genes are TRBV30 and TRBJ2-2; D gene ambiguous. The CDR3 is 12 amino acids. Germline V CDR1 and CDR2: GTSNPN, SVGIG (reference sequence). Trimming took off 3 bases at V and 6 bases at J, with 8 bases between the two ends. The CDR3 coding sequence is TGTGCCTGGAGGGTAGCTGCCGGGGAGCTGTTTTTT. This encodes CAWRVAAGELFF.